The source of this T cell receptor beta chain is a study of blood T cells in healthy people across ages. Peripheral blood from each donor was collected in a volume of approximately 9.2 milliliters. The second PCR ran 7 to 11 cycles with a sample-barcoded 5' primer and J-beta primers. TCRdb reanalysed the 5' RACE reads using MiXCR and keeps one entry per CDR3 protein. The repertoire holds approximately 1.5 million distinct CDR3 sequences, roughly a third seen once, with 10% to 12% in the top ten. The TCR originated in a woman aged 30 to 39 in good health. Sequencing used blood.

CDR3 DNA: TGTGCCAGCAGCCAAGATGAATCTAGTTGGGATACGCAGTATTTT. This sequence encodes CASSQDESSWDTQYF. The rearrangement joins TRBV4-2 to TRBJ2-3; D call uncertain. The CDR3 extends over 15 amino acids. Trimming took off 0 bases at V and 6 bases at J, with 13 bases between the two ends. CDR1 LGHNA and CDR2 YNFKEQ come from the germline V gene.